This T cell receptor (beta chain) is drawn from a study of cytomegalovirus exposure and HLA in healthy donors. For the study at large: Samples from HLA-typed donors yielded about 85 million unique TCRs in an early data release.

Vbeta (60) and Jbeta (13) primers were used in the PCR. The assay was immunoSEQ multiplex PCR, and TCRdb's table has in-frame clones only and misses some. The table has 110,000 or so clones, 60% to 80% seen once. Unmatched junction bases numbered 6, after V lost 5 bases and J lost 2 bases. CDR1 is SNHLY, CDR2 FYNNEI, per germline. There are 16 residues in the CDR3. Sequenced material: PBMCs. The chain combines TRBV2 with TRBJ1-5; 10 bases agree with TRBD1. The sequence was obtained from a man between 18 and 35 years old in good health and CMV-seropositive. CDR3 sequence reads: CASSRRQGAGNQPQHF. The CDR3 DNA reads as TGTGCCAGCAGTAGACGACAGGGGGCAGGCAATCAGCCCCAGCATTTT.